This T cell receptor (beta chain) derives from a study of technical replicates of blood from a handful of donors. This CDR3 is 15 amino acids long. V dropped 4 bases and J dropped 7; count of bases not matched to a gene: 6. Germline loops: CDR1 SGHDT, CDR2 YYEEEE. This table comes from immunoSEQ multiplex PCR, and its TCRdb copy is limited to in-frame clones, with some not included. This repertoire shows fewer than 70,000 clones, about 86% found once; its top ten account for approximately 5%. The chain couples TRBV5-6 to TRBJ1-5; 12 positions match TRBD1. Sequencing was performed on PBMCs. This TCR came from a human donor in good health. Some clones in this sample may be carry-over from other donors' samples. The CDR3 spells CASSPGQGAGQPQHF. The CDR3 DNA is TGTGCCAGCAGCCCGGGACAGGGGGCAGGACAGCCCCAGCATTTT.